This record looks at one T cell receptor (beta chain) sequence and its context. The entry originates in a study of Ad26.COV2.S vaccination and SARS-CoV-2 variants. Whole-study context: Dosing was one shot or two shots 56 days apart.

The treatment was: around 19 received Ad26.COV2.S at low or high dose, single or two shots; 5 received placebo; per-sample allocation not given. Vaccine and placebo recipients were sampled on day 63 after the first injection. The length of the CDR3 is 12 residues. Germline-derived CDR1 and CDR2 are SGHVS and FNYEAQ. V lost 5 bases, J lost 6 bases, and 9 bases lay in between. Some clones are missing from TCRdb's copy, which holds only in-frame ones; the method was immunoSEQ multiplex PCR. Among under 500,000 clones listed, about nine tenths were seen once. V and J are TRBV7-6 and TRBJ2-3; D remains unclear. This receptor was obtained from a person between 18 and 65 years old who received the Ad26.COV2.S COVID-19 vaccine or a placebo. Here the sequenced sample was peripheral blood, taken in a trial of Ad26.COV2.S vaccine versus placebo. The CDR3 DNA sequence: TGTGCCAGCAGCCCCAACTCGGATACGCAGTATTTT. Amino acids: CASSPNSDTQYF. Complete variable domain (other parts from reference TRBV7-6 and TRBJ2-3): GAGVSQSPRYKVTKRGQDVALRCDPISGHVSLYWYRQALGQGPEFLTYFNYEAQQDKSGLPNDRFSAERPEGSISTLTIQRTEQRDSAMYRCASSPNSDTQYFGPGTRLTVL.